The entry below gives a single T cell receptor beta chain sequence along with its context. Given the absence of the conserved phenylalanine or tryptophan at the CDR3 end, a read error is likely. No DNA is shown, since the ends of the CDR3 on it are uncertain; the CDR3 is the one TCRdb lists. The entry originates in a study of PD-L1 blockade in urothelial cancer. A total of 10 residues make up the CDR3, ends included. Per the germline V gene, CDR1 is MNHEY and CDR2 is SMNVEV (reference sequence). Specified time point: peripheral blood 6 weeks after treatment start. Synthetically made TCR analog templates were put into each PCR as spikes. Some clones are missing from TCRdb's copy, which holds only in-frame ones; the method was immunoSEQ multiplex PCR. The sample has some 120,000 clones; about 89% are singletons.

This rearrangement joins TRBV27 to TRBJ1-2. This clonotype was sampled from a man aged 60 to 69 with urothelial cancer. The sequences come from PBMCs, collected around atezolizumab (anti-PD-L1) treatment. CDR3 amino acids: CASSPWRATV.